This T cell receptor (beta chain) appears in the sequencing data of a study of T cells after yellow fever vaccination. TCRdb ran MiXCR on the 5' RACE reads and lists one entry per CDR3 protein. The sample records around 230,000 distinct CDR3 sequences, approximately 6.7% being singletons. This clonotype was picked up a small number of times. Its cognate antigen is unknown. Study results and caveats: Weaker, the secondary response peaked sooner, at day 5 versus 15.

The CDR3 extends over 15 amino acids. From germline, CDR1 is SGHKS and CDR2 YYEKEE (reference sequence). The germline V and J ends were trimmed by 0 bases and 0 bases, with 8 bases remaining between them. The chain joins TRBV5-5 to TRBJ2-3; the D is unclear. This clonotype was sampled from a man aged 25 to 40 who received the YFV17D yellow fever vaccine. Sequencing was performed on CD4+ T cells sorted from PBMCs, taken on the day of the yellow fever booster vaccination. Here the CDR3 DNA reads TGTGCCAGCAGCTTGGAACTACATAGCACAGATACGCAGTATTTT. Translating gives CASSLELHSTDTQYF.